This TCR beta chain was retrieved from a study of T-cell memory formation after mild COVID-19. Whole-study results and caveats: Clones that contracted from day 15 to 85 were balanced CD4/CD8, while later expanders leaned CD4+.

Constant-segment primers were used for 5'RACE, and the resulting TCR alpha and TCR beta cDNA libraries carried sample barcodes and UMIs. TCRdb re-derived calls from the 5' RACE reads in MiXCR, one entry per CDR3 protein. The sample has 450,000 or so distinct CDR3 sequences, around 19% seen once; the top ten hold around 9.2%. As for this clonotype: The antigen is unknown.

Germline CDR1 KGHDR, CDR2 SFDVKD. V was pared by 5 bases and J by 0 bases, with 10 bases between. This CDR3 is 15 amino acids long. The chain is built from TRBV24-1 and TRBJ2-1; no definite D call. Sequencing used PBMCs or a T cell subset sorted from them (not recorded which). The clonotype originates from an adult woman who had mild COVID-19 (a few samples of this study predate the infection). Cell type and time point are not known. The CDR3 region has the DNA TGTGCCACCAGTGGATGGAGTGACTCCTACAATGAGCAGTTCTTC. Translated: CATSGWSDSYNEQFF.